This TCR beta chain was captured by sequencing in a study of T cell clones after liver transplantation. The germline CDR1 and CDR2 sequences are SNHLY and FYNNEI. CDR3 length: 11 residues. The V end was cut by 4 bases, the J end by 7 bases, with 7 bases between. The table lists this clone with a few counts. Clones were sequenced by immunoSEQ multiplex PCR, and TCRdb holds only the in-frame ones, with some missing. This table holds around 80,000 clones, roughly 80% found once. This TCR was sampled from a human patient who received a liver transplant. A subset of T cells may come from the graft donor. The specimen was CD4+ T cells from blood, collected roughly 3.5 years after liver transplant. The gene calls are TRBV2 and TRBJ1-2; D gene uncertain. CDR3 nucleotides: TGTGCCAGCAGTGGCACTTTTGGCTACACCTTC. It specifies CASSGTFGYTF.